This TCR beta chain was documented in a study of blood T cell repertoires in COVID-19 (TCRdb year 2020). Describing the broader study: Collaborator samples came from the United States, Italy and Spain and covered acute and convalescent phases of COVID-19. The prospective study material was composed of cDNA or gDNA derived from T cells, B-cell-depleted T cells, or PBMCs. Subjects who had been exposed to COVID-19, were actively infected with it, or had recovered from it provided the deeply sampled blood TCRbeta repertoires that made up the dataset. The repertoires were released in a freely available public database intended as a resource for research on the immune response to SARS-CoV-2. Samples were obtained from the ongoing ImmuneRACE study (first 160 participants) and from about 1,300 subjects provided by 6 global collaborators. A de-identified subject ID, COVID-19 status, age in years and sex were almost always included in the sample metadata. Where available, HLA class I and class II types were obtained from metadata supplied by the sample provider rather than from assay-based typing.

As regards this clone: No antigen is known for it. Base qualities are not provided; no much larger clone lies one nucleotide away.

Each collaborating institution followed its own protocols to collect whole blood in K2EDTA tubes. For TCRbeta analysis, collaborators shipped samples in one of three forms: frozen whole blood, isolated PBMCs, or DNA extracted from either of those sample types. TCRbeta CDR3 regions were amplified from genomic DNA by means of the immunoSEQ Assay, a bias-controlled multiplex PCR. On the authors' methods: The number of nucleated cells in each sample was estimated from the amplification of reference gene primers within the assay. To quantify the absolute abundance of each unique TCRbeta CDR3 rearrangement, sequence reads were collapsed and filtered. For each sample, productive Simpson clonality was calculated as the square root of Simpson's diversity index over productive rearrangements. The table comes from immuneACCESS by way of TCRdb, which keeps in-frame sequences with V and J called. Part of the clones is missing from these tables; in studies checked, under half for an unresolved V gene and the rest for unknown reasons. D and trimming were read from the DNA, whereas the V and J calls and clone size are those reported in that table. This sample is represented by approximately 160,000 clones; more than 75% of them were singletons. The top ten constitute 18% of the sample.

The paper's findings and limits, for the study overall: Clinical and demographic metadata were provided uncurated, with the amount varying by source and participant.

The germline V gene sets CDR1 to MDHEN and CDR2 to SYDVKM. Measured from the cysteine to the phenylalanine, the CDR3 is 13 residues long. The sequence is cut down to CDR3 DNA, 39 bases in frame from base 1. V is clipped by 2 bases and J by 5 bases, and the sequence between their germline boundaries is 9 bases long. This TCR was recovered from a man in his fifties or sixties with active or convalescent COVID-19. Material for sequencing was peripheral blood. The sequence joins TRBV28 to TRBJ2-5, with the identity of the D gene unclear. The bases read TGTGCCAGCAGTTTAGGTTTTCGGGAGACCCAGTACTTC. Its amino acids are CASSLGFRETQYF.